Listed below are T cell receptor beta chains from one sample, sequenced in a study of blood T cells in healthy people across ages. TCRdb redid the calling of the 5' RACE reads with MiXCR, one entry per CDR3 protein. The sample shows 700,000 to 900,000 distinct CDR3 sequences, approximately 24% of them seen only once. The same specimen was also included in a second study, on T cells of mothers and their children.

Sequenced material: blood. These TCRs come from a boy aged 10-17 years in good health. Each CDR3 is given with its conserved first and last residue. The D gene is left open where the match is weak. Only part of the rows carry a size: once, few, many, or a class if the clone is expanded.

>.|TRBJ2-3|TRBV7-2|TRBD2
TGTGCCAGCAGCTTTGTTAGCGGGGGGATTCTAAGCACAGATACGCAGTATTTT
CASSFVSGGILSTDTQYF
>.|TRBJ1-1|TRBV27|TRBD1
TGTGCCAGTTCCAGGGGGCCGAGCACTGAAACTTCCTTT
CASSRGPSTETSF
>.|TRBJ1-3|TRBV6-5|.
TGTGCCAGCAGCCGAGGACGCGACCTCGGAAACACCATATATTTT
CASSRGRDLGNTIYF
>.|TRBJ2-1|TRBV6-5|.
TGTGCCAGCAGCTTTCAGGGGAACCCCTACAATGAGCAGTTCTTC
CASSFQGNPYNEQFF
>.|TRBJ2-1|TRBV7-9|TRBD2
TGTGCCAGCAGCACTAGCGGGGGGCTTTACAATGAGCAGTTCTTC
CASSTSGGLYNEQFF
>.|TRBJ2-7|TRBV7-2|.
TGTGCCAGCAGCTTAGATGCGACAGACGCCTACGAGCAGTACTTC
CASSLDATDAYEQYF
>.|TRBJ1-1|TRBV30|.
TGTGCCTGGAGTGTACGAGGAAGGGGGAACACTGAAGCTTTCTTT
CAWSVRGRGNTEAFF
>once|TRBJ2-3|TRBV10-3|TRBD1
TGTGCCATCAGTGATGCCACCGGACAGGGGAGAGATACGCAGTATTTT
CAISDATGQGRDTQYF
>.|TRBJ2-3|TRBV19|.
TGTGCCAGTAGTACCACAGGGTATACGCAGTATTTT
CASSTTGYTQYF
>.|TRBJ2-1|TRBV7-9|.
TGTGCCAGCAGCTTACAACTCCGTGAGCAGTTCTTC
CASSLQLREQFF
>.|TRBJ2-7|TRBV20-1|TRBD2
TGCAGTGCCTACGCTAGCGGGGACTACGAGCAGTACTTC
CSAYASGDYEQYF
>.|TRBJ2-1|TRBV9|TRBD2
TGTGCTACCCACGGACTAGCGGGGCCCCGGGGGCAGTTCTTC
CATHGLAGPRGQFF
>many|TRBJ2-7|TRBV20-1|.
TGCAGTGCTAGCCCCCGGAGGGGGTCCTACGAGCAGTACTTC
CSASPRRGSYEQYF
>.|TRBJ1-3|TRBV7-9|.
TGTGCCAGCAGCTTTCGTCGAGTGGGAAACACCATATATTTT
CASSFRRVGNTIYF
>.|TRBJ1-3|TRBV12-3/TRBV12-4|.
TGTGCCAGCAGTTTAGCCAACCCAACCTCTGGAAACACCATATATTTT
CASSLANPTSGNTIYF
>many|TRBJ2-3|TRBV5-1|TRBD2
TGCGCCAGCAGCTGGCTCAGACTAGCGGGAGAGACTAGCACAGATACGCAGTATTTT
CASSWLRLAGETSTDTQYF
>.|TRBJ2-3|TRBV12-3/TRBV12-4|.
TGTGCCAGCAGATTAGAGGGAGATACGCAGTATTTT
CASRLEGDTQYF
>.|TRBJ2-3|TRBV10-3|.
TGTGCCATCAGTGAGTCGCGACGCCTCACAGATACGCAGTATTTT
CAISESRRLTDTQYF
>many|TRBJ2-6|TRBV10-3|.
TGTGCCGCCCGAAGCTCTGGGGCCAACGTCCTGACTTTC
CAARSSGANVLTF
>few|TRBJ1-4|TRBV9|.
TGTGCCAGCAGCCCCCGCCGGGATTCTAATGAAAAACTGTTTTTT
CASSPRRDSNEKLFF
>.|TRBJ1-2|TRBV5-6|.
TGTGCCAGCAGAGGGGCTTGGACAGACTATGGCTACACCTTC
CASRGAWTDYGYTF
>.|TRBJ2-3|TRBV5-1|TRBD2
TGCGCCAGCAGCTTCGCGCGGGGGTCAGATACGCAGTATTTT
CASSFARGSDTQYF
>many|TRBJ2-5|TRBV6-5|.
TGTGCCAGCAGTTCCGGGCTACGACGGGAGACCCAGTACTTC
CASSSGLRRETQYF
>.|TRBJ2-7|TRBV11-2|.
TGTGCCAGCAGCTTCGGACATCGGGACTCCCTCTACGAGCAGTACTTC
CASSFGHRDSLYEQYF
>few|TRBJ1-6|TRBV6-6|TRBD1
TGTGCCAGCAGTCGGCCGACAGGGGAGCGCAATTCACCCCTCCACTTT
CASSRPTGERNSPLHF
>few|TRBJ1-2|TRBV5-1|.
TGCGCCAGCAGCTTGGGGGGCCCCTATGGCTACACCTTC
CASSLGGPYGYTF
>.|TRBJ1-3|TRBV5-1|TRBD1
TGCGCCAGCAGCTTGTGGGGGGTTCGGGACAGCTCTGGAAACACCATATATTTT
CASSLWGVRDSSGNTIYF
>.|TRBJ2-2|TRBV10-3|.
TGTGCCATCAGTGACCCGGGACAAACCACCGGGGAGCTGTTTTTT
CAISDPGQTTGELFF
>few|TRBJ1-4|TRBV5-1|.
TGCGCCAGCAGCTGGGGGCAGGGCGGTGAAAAACTGTTTTTT
CASSWGQGGEKLFF
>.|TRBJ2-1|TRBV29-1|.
TGCAGCGTCCCTGGGGGTGGCAATGAGCAGTTCTTC
CSVPGGGNEQFF
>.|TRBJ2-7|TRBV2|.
TGTGCCAGCGGGGGGCCCGGGAACTCCTACGAGCAGTACTTC
CASGGPGNSYEQYF
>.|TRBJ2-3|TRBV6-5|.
TGTGCCAGCAGTTACTCGATACTAGATGCAGATACGCAGTATTTT
CASSYSILDADTQYF
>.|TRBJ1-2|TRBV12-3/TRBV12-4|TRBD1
TGTGCCAGCAGTCTACGACAGGGGGCGGACGGCTACACCTTC
CASSLRQGADGYTF
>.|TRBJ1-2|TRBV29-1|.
TGCAGCGCTCTGGAGGCCAACTATGGCTACACCTTC
CSALEANYGYTF
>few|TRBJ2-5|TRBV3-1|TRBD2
TGTGCCAGCAGCCTCGGGGGGGTACCCTCAGAGACCCAGTACTTC
CASSLGGVPSETQYF
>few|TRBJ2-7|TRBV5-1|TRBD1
TGCGCCAGCAGCTTGAAGGGACAGGGGTACGAGCAGTACTTC
CASSLKGQGYEQYF
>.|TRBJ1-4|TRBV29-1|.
TGCAGCGTTAAGTCTGGGTTATTGGATGAAAAACTGTTTTTT
CSVKSGLLDEKLFF
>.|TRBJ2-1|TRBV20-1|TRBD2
TGCAGTGCTGCCACACTAGCGGGGTACAGCAATGAGCAGTTCTTC
CSAATLAGYSNEQFF
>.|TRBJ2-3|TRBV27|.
TGTGCCACCTTTGGGGGGACGGTTTCTAGGATTGAGGCGCAGTATTTT
CATFGGTVSRIEAQYF
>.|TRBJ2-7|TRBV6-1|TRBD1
TGTGCCAGCAACCACCCGGGACAGGAATACGAGCAGTACTTC
CASNHPGQEYEQYF
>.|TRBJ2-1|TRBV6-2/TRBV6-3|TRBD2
TGTGCCAGCAGTAGACATGGGACTAGCGGTCTGTATGAGCAGTTCTTC
CASSRHGTSGLYEQFF
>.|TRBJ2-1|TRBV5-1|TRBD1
TGCGCCAGCAGCAAAGGGACAGCCTCCTACAATGAGCAGTTCTTC
CASSKGTASYNEQFF
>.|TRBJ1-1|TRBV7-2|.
TGTGCCAGCAGCTTAACTTTAGGGATGACTGAACCTTTCTTT
CASSLTLGMTEPFF
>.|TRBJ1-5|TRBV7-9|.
TGTGCCAGCAGCTCAGAAGGGGATGCGTGGCAGCCCCAGCATTTT
CASSSEGDAWQPQHF
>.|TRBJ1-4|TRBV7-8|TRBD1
TGTGCCAGCAGCTCGCTACAGGGGCCTGGTAATGAAAAACTGTTTTTT
CASSSLQGPGNEKLFF
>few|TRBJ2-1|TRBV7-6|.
TGTGCCAGCAGCCCAAGGGGGGAGGGCAATGAGCAGTTCTTC
CASSPRGEGNEQFF
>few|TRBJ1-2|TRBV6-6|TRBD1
TGTGCCAGCAGTGGCAAAAATCAGGGGGCCGATGGCTACACCTTC
CASSGKNQGADGYTF
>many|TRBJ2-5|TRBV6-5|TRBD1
TGTGCCAGCAGTCCGGGACAGGGGTACCAAGAGACCCAGTACTTC
CASSPGQGYQETQYF
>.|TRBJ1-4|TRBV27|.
TGTGCCAGCAGTTTAACTGGGATGGGGGAAAAACTGTTTTTT
CASSLTGMGEKLFF
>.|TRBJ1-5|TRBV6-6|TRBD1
TGTGCCAGCAGTACCCGACAGGGAGGCTGGCAGCCCCAGCATTTT
CASSTRQGGWQPQHF
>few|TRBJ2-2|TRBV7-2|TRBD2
TGTGCCAGCAGCCCGCGGGGGGGCGGAACCGGGGAGCTGTTTTTT
CASSPRGGGTGELFF